This T cell receptor (beta chain) was found in a study of cytomegalovirus exposure and HLA in healthy donors. This CDR3 has 17 amino acids. V shed 2 bases, J shed 0 bases, and the junction held 10 bases outside the gene matches. CDR1 and CDR2 from the germline V gene are SQVTM and ANQGSEA. Both 60 Vbeta primers and 13 Jbeta primers went into the PCR. The protocol was immunoSEQ multiplex PCR, while the TCRdb copy is restricted to in-frame clones and leaves out a portion. The sample lists around 150,000 clones, 70% to 90% occurring once. The chain is built from TRBV29-1 and TRBJ2-1, with 7 bases aligning to TRBD1. Sequenced input: PBMCs. The receptor's source is a woman aged 25-40 years in good health and CMV-seropositive. The CDR3 DNA reads as TGCAGCGTTGAATCTGTAGGGGGCCCGAGCTCCTACAATGAGCAGTTCTTC. Translated, it gives CSVESVGGPSSYNEQFF.